A single sample gave rise to the 15 T cell receptor beta chains below, sequenced in a study of a mutant IDH1 vaccine in newly diagnosed glioma. What these receptors recognize is not known. Repertoires were generated with immunoSEQ multiplex PCR, while TCRdb's copy carries only in-frame clones and drops some. The sample holds over 45,000 clones, 80% to 90% seen once. The sample's time point: week 5, during vaccination. Mutant IDH1 20-mer peptide, at 300 ug, made up each vaccine dose, with topical imiquimod. This specimen was PBMCs, taken from a glioma patient whose treatment included an IDH1 peptide vaccine. The source of these receptors is a woman in her forties or fifties with glioma.

The chain links TRBV5-1 to TRBJ2-5, with 9 positions matching TRBD2. The germline CDR1 and CDR2 sequences are SGHRS and YFSETQ. This CDR3 contains 15 residues. Trimming took 2 bases from V and 4 from J; bases not matched to a gene: 6. The CDR3 nucleotides are TGCGCCAGCAGCTTAACCCATAGCGGGGGAGAGACCCAGTACTTC. Encoded protein: CASSLTHSGGETQYF. The variable domain in full, completed from reference TRBV5-1 and TRBJ2-5, reads KAGVTQTPRYLIKTRGQQVTLSCSPISGHRSVSWYQQTPGQGLQFLFEYFSETQRNKGNFPGRFSGRQFSNSRSEMNVSTLELGDSALYLCASSLTHSGGETQYFGPGTRLLVL.

V usage is TRBV19 and J usage is TRBJ1-5; the D gene is possibly TRBD1 (6 bases). Germline V gene lookup returns CDR1 LNHDA and CDR2 SQIVND (reference sequence). V was trimmed by 8 bases and J by 11 bases, leaving 19 bases between them. The CDR3 length is 13 residues. The DNA of the CDR3 is TGTGCCAGTGTTGGCAGGGGAGATAGGGCCCAGCATTTT. Its protein is CASVGRGDRAQHF.

This chain uses TRBV29-1 with TRBJ1-2, with 7 nucleotides matching TRBD1. V shed 7 bases, J shed 8 bases, and the junction held 19 bases outside the gene matches. The CDR3 is 15 residues long. Germline V gene lookup returns CDR1 SQVTM and CDR2 ANQGSEA. CDR3 in DNA: TGCAGCGCCGCCAGCATAGACAGGGCCGGAGGGGGCTACACCTTC. Protein: CSAASIDRAGGGYTF.

The rearrangement uses TRBV18 and TRBJ1-6; tentative D call: TRBD1 (5 bases). V dropped 3 bases and J dropped 10 bases, with 16 bases sitting between them. The CDR3 runs to 15 residues. Looked up from germline, CDR1 is KGHSH and CDR2 is LQKENI. The CDR3 DNA follows: TGTGCCAGCTCACCTAACCGGACACCAATATCACCCCTCCACTTT. Translated, it gives CASSPNRTPISPLHF.

This rearrangement joins TRBV27 to TRBJ2-2; the D gene is possibly TRBD2 (6 bases). V lost 3 bases to trimming and J lost 1 base, with 15 bases between them. The CDR3 covers 17 residues. Germline lookup yields CDR1 MNHEY and CDR2 SMNVEV (reference sequence). CDR3 bases: TGTGCCAGCAGTTTGTCTTCCCCCGGGGGGAACACCGGGGAGCTGTTTTTT. It translates to CASSLSSPGGNTGELFF.

V gene TRBV29-1 combines with J gene TRBJ2-7; 8 nucleotides match TRBD1. Germline trimming cut 4 bases from V and 2 bases from J; bases unmatched to any gene: 4. Germline V gene data show CDR1 as SQVTM and CDR2 as ANQGSEA. CDR3 length: 13 amino acids. The chain's CDR3 is CSVGQGAAYEQYF. Written as DNA, the CDR3 is TGCAGCGTTGGGCAGGGGGCCGCCTACGAGCAGTACTTC.

This sequence joins TRBV5-1 and TRBJ2-3, with unresolved D. There are 14 residues in the CDR3. V dropped 3 bases and J dropped 6 bases, with 14 bases sitting between them. Germline lookup yields CDR1 SGHRS and CDR2 YFSETQ. CDR3 amino acids: CASSYESLMDTQYF. The CDR3 DNA reads as TGCGCCAGCAGCTACGAGAGTTTGATGGATACGCAGTATTTT.

The chain carries TRBV7-2 and TRBJ1-2, with 8 bases that match TRBD1. From germline, CDR1 is SGHTA and CDR2 FQGNSA. The CDR3 spans 13 residues. V was clipped by 4 bases and J by 3 bases; unmatched bases: 1. CDR3 DNA: TGTGCCAGCAGCTCGACAGGGGACTATGGCTACACCTTC. Amino acids: CASSSTGDYGYTF.

This chain uses TRBV6-4 with TRBJ2-2, with 9 nucleotides matching TRBD1. This CDR3 has 15 residues. Germline-derived CDR1 and CDR2 are MRHNA and SNTAGT. V trimming: 5 bases; J trimming: 4 bases; junction bases outside the gene matches: 5. Here the CDR3 reads CASSTGTGSTGELFF. The CDR3 DNA sequence: TGTGCCAGCAGTACCGGGACAGGGAGCACCGGGGAGCTGTTTTTT.

The genes are TRBV5-6 and TRBJ1-1, with 11 bases lining up with TRBD1. Germline V gives CDR1 SGHDT, CDR2 YYEEEE. The CDR3 has 12 residues. The J segment lost 10 bases and the V segment lost 5 bases, leaving 4 bases of the junction unmatched. The CDR3: CASSYGTGGAFF. For the CDR3, the DNA is TGTGCCAGCAGTTATGGGACAGGGGGAGCTTTCTTT.

V is TRBV30 and J is TRBJ2-1; the D gene is possibly TRBD2 (5 bases). CDR1 GTSNPN and CDR2 SVGIG come from the germline V gene (reference sequence). V was cut by 4 bases and J by 5 bases, with 12 bases left in between. The CDR3 extends over 13 amino acids. The CDR3 protein is CAWMGARDNEQFF. CDR3 in DNA: TGTGCCTGGATGGGTGCGAGGGACAATGAGCAGTTCTTC.

The gene calls are TRBV30 and TRBJ2-2; D unresolved. The CDR3 covers 14 residues. Trimming pared 8 bases from V and 1 base from J, leaving 14 bases between. CDR1 and CDR2 (germline): GTSNPN, SVGIG (reference sequence). The CDR3, as DNA: TGTGCCCGCAGTAGAATGGAGAACACCGGGGAGCTGTTTTTT. It specifies CARSRMENTGELFF.

This rearrangement joins TRBV7-2 to TRBJ1-5; D uncertain. Germline loops: CDR1 SGHTA, CDR2 FQGNSA. V was cut by 1 base and J by 4 bases, with 17 bases left in between. The CDR3 length is 17 residues. This chain's CDR3 is CASSLVPDPIRNQPQHF. In nucleotides, the CDR3 is TGTGCCAGCAGCTTAGTGCCAGACCCTATAAGGAATCAGCCCCAGCATTTT.

This chain links TRBV5-1 with TRBJ1-5; D remains ambiguous. CDR1 and CDR2 (germline): SGHRS, YFSETQ. The CDR3 extends over 15 amino acids. V was clipped by 0 bases and J by 0 bases, with 7 bases between them. CDR3: CASSLGPPSNQPQHF. For the CDR3, the DNA is TGCGCCAGCAGCTTGGGACCACCTAGCAATCAGCCCCAGCATTTT.

The J gene is TRBJ1-5, the V gene TRBV19; 11 positions match TRBD1. The CDR3 runs 16 residues. Germline assignment: CDR1 LNHDA and CDR2 SQIVND (reference sequence). Trimming took 5 bases from V and 5 from J; bases not matched to a gene: 8. The CDR3 nucleotides are TGTGCCAGTAGTCGACGTCCGGGACAGGGGGATCAGCCCCAGCATTTT. Translation gives CASSRRPGQGDQPQHF.